A single sample is the source of the 8 T cell receptor beta chains below, sequenced in a study of PD-L1 blockade in urothelial cancer (dated by TCRdb to about 2017). The time point label on this specimen signifies: pretreatment peripheral blood. Libraries came from the immunoSEQ multiplex PCR assay. TCRdb stores this immuneACCESS table with in-frame sequences only. Part of the clones is absent; in the studies checked, under half of the shortfall reflects unresolved V genes, and no reason is known for the rest. The sample records about 56,000 clones, about 85% of which are singletons. Jointly, the top ten make up 15% to 19% of the sample. The source material was PBMCs, sampled around atezolizumab (anti-PD-L1) treatment. Receptors originate from a man between 65 and 79 years old with urothelial cancer.

The chain carries TRBV19 and TRBJ1-1; 8 positions match TRBD1. The CDR3 sequence is 14 residues long. The ends lost 5 bases at V and 1 base at J; junction bases unmatched: 3. Germline assignment: CDR1 LNHDA and CDR2 SQIVND (reference sequence). DNA of the CDR3: TGTGCCAGTAGTTTACAGGGGGAGAACACTGAAGCTTTCTTT. Translating gives CASSLQGENTEAFF.

The chain carries TRBV9 and TRBJ2-3, with 9 bases fitting TRBD2. Germline V gives CDR1 SGDLS, CDR2 YYNGEE. CDR3 length equals 17 residues. With V trimmed by 3 bases and J by 2 bases, 10 bases remained unmatched. The CDR3 region is CASSASTLAGVTDTQYF. CDR3 DNA: TGTGCCAGCAGCGCCTCGACCTTAGCGGGAGTCACAGATACGCAGTATTTT.

V is TRBV2 and J is TRBJ2-6; tentatively, D is TRBD1 (5 bases). Trimming pared 4 bases from V and 0 bases from J, leaving 7 bases between. This CDR3 is 15 amino acids long. Germline CDR1 reads SNHLY; CDR2 reads FYNNEI. CDR3 residues: CASSATDSGANVLTF. The CDR3 region has the DNA TGTGCCAGCAGTGCGACAGACTCTGGGGCCAACGTCCTGACTTTC.

This rearrangement joins TRBV5-4 to TRBJ2-2; D might be TRBD2 (6 bases). This CDR3 has 17 amino acids. V lost 3 bases and J 1 base, leaving 16 bases between the germline ends. Germline values: CDR1 SGHNT, CDR2 YYREEE (reference sequence). CDR3 loop: CASSSSVVAVNTGELFF. In DNA form, the CDR3 reads TGTGCCAGCAGCTCCAGTGTGGTAGCGGTGAACACCGGGGAGCTGTTTTTT. Based on the CDR3 plus reference TRBV5-4 and TRBJ2-2, the full variable domain is ETGVTQSPTHLIKTRGQQVTLRCSSQSGHNTVSWYQQALGQGPQFIFQYYREEENGRGNFPPRFSGLQFPNYSSELNVNALELDDSALYLCASSSSVVAVNTGELFFGEGSRLTVL.

This clone came up once. The chain combines TRBV4-2 with TRBJ2-2; D is possibly TRBD2 (5 bases). Trimming shortened V by 0 bases and J by 1 base, and 6 bases separated the two germline ends. The CDR3 totals 15 residues. CDR1 is LGHNA, CDR2 YNFKEQ, per germline. In nucleotides, the CDR3 is TGTGCCAGCAGCCAAGATCGGGGGAACACCGGGGAGCTGTTTTTT. Translated, it gives CASSQDRGNTGELFF.

This rearrangement joins TRBV21-1 to TRBJ2-3; the table's TRBD2 call for D was not verified on the DNA. TRBV21-1 is flagged as a pseudogene. The CDR3 consists of 16 residues. The CDR3 protein is CASSKRGRASGRYAYF. CDR3 bases: TGTGCCAGCAGCAAACGGGGGCGCGCTAGCGGTAGATACGCGTATTTT.

This chain links TRBV6-1 with TRBJ2-2; TRBD1 might be the D (5 bases). V was pared by 4 bases and J by 5 bases, with 8 bases between. Germline CDR1 is MNHNS and CDR2 is SASEGT. This CDR3 is 13 amino acids long. CDR3 amino acids: CASSVRGTGELFF. In nucleotides, the CDR3 is TGTGCCAGCAGTGTTAGGGGAACCGGGGAGCTGTTTTTT.

This chain links TRBV29-1 with TRBJ1-2; 11 bases fit TRBD1. The CDR3 extends over 17 amino acids. Germline lookup yields CDR1 SQVTM and CDR2 ANQGSEA. Trimming cost V 4 bases and J 3 bases; bases outside gene matches: 13. CDR3: CSVALDRGRSGHYGYTF. In nucleotides, the CDR3 is TGCAGCGTTGCTCTGGACAGGGGGCGTTCAGGGCACTATGGCTACACCTTC.